The source of this T cell receptor (beta chain) is a study of T cell changes during pregnancy in multiple sclerosis. The CDR3 contains 13 residues. Germline loops: CDR1 SGHTA, CDR2 FQGNSA. Trimming cost V 8 bases and J 7 bases, with 18 bases left between them. The data were produced by immunoSEQ multiplex PCR, yet TCRdb's version contains in-frame clones alone and is incomplete. The sample includes about 51,000 clones, 85% to 95% of them seen just once. This clone was counted a single time. The receptor was isolated from a female donor with multiple sclerosis, enrolled in a pregnancy study. The chain has TRBV7-2 and TRBJ2-7; maybe TRBD2 (6 bases). Sequencing was performed on peripheral blood, taken in the second trimester of pregnancy. The CDR3 loop reads CASRGTALLEQYF. In DNA, the CDR3 is TGTGCCAGCCGTGGGACTGCCCTGTTGGAGCAGTACTTC.